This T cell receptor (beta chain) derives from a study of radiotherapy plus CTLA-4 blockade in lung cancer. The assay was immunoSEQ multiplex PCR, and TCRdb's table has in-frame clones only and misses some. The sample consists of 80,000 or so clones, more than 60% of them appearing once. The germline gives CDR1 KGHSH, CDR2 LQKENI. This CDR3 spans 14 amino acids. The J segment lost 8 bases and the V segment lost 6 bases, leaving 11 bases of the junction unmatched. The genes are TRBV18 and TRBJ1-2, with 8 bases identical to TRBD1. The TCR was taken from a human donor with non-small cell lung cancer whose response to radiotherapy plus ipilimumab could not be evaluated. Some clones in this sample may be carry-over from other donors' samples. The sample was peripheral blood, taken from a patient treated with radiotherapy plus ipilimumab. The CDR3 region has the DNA TGTGCCAGCTCGCGGGACAGGACACTACTCGGCTACACCTTC. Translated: CASSRDRTLLGYTF.